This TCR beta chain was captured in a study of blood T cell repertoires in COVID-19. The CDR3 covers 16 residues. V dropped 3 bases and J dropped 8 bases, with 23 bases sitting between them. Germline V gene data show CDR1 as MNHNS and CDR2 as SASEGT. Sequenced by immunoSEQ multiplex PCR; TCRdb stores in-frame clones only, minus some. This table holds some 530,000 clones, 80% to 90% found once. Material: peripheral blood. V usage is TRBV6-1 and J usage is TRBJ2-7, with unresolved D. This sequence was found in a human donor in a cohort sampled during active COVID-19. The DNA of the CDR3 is TGTGCCAGCAGTGAGATCGTTGGGCATCCCGCCAGTAAGCAGTACTTC. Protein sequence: CASSEIVGHPASKQYF.